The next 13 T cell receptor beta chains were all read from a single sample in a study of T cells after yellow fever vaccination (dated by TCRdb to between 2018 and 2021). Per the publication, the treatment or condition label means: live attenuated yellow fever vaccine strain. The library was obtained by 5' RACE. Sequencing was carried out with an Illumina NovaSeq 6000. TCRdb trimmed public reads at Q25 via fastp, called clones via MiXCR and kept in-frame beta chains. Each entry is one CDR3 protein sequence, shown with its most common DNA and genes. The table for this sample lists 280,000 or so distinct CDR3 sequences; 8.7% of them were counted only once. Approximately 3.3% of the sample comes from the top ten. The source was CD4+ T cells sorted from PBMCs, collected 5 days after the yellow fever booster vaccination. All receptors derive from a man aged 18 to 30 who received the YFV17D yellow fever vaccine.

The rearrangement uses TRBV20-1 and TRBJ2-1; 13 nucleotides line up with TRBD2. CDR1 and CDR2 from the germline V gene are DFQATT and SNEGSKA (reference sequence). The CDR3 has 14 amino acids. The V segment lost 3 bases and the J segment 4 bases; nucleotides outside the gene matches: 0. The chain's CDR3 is CSARTSGGYNEQFF. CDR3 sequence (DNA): TGCAGTGCTAGGACTAGCGGGGGGTACAATGAGCAGTTCTTC.

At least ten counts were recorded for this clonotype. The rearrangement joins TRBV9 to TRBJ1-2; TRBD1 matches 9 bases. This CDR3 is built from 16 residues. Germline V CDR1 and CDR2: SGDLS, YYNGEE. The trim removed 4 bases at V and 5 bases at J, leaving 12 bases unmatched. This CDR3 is CASSLGQGREEYGYTF. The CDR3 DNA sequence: TGTGCCAGCAGCTTGGGACAGGGAAGAGAAGAGTATGGCTACACCTTC.

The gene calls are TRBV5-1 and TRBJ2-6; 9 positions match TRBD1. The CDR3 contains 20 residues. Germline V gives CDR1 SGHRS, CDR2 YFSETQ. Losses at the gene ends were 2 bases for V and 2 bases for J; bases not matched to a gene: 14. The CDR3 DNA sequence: TGCGCCAGCAGCTTAAGTTTCTCCGGGACAGGGTTCACTGGGGCCAACGTCCTGACTTTC. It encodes CASSLSFSGTGFTGANVLTF.

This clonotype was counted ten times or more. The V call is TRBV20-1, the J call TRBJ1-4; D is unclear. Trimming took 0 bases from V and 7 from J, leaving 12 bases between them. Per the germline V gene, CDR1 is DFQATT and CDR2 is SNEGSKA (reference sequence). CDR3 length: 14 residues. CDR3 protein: CSARDVVGGEKLFF. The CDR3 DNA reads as TGCAGTGCTAGAGATGTGGTGGGTGGTGAAAAACTGTTTTTT.

The CDR3 DNA is TGTGCCAGCTCACCTTCGGCAGGGGGTCACTCCTACGAGCAGTACTTC. Its translation: CASSPSAGGHSYEQYF. The rearrangement joins TRBV18 to TRBJ2-7, with TRBD1 matching 7 bases. Germline trimming cut 3 bases from V and 0 bases from J; bases unmatched to any gene: 8. This CDR3 has 16 residues. The V gene's germline CDR1 is KGHSH and CDR2 LQKENI.

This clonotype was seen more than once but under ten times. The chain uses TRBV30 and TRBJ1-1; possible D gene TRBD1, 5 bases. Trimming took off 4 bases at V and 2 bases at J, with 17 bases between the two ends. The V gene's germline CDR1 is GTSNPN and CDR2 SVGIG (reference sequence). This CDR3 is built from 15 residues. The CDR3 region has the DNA TGTGCCTGGACCGTGGGGGGGAGCGGTAACACTGAAGCTTTCTTT. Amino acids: CAWTVGGSGNTEAFF.

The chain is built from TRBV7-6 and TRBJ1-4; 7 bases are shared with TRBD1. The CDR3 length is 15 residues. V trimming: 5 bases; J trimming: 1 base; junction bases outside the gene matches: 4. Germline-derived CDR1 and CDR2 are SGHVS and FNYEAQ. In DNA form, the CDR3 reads TGTGCCAGCAGCCCAGGGGGGGGAACTAATGAAAAACTGTTTTTT. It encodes CASSPGGGTNEKLFF.

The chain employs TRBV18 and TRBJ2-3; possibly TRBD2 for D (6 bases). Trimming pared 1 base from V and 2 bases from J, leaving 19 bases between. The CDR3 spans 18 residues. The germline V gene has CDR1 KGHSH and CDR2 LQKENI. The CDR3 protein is CASSPRFTGLGDTDTQYF. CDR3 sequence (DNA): TGTGCCAGCTCACCACGATTCACGGGACTGGGGGACACAGATACGCAGTATTTT.

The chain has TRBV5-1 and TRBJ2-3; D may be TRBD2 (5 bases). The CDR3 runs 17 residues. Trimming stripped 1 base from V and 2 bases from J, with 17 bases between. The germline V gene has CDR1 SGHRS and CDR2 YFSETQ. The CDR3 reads CASSLRVSEGPTDTQYF. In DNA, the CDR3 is TGCGCCAGCAGCTTGCGGGTTAGCGAGGGCCCCACAGATACGCAGTATTTT.

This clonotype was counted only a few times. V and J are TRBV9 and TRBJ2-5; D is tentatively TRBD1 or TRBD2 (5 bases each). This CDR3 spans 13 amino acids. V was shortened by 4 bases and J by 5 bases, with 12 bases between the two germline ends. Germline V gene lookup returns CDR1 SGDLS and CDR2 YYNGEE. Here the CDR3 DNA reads TGTGCCAGCAGCCGTGGGGGTGTGGAGACCCAGTACTTC. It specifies CASSRGGVETQYF.

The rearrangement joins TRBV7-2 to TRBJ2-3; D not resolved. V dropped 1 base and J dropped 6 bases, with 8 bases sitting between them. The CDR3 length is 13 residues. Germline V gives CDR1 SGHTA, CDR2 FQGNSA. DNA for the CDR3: TGTGCCAGCAGCTTAGTGTCTGGGGATACGCAGTATTTT. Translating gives CASSLVSGDTQYF.

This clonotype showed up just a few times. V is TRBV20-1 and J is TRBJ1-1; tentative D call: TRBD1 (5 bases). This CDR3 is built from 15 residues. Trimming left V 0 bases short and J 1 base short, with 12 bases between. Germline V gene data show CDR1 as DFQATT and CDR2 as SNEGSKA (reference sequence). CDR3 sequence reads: CSARDARGPNTEAFF. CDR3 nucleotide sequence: TGCAGTGCTAGAGATGCAAGGGGCCCGAACACTGAAGCTTTCTTT.

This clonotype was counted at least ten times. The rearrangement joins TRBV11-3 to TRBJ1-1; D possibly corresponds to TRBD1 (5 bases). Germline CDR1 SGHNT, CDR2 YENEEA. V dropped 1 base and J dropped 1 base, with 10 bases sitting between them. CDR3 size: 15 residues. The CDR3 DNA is TGTGCCAGCAGCTTAGGAGGCGGGGGGAACACTGAAGCTTTCTTT. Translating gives CASSLGGGGNTEAFF.